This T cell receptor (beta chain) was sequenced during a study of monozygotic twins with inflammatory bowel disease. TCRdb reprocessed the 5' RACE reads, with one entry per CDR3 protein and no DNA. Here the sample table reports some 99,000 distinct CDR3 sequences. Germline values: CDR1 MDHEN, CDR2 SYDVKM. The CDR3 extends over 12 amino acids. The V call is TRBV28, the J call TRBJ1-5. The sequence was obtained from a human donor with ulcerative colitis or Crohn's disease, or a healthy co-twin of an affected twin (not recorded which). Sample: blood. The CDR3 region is CASSPSNQPQHF.